This passage covers 8 T cell receptor beta chains from one sample sequenced in a study of T cell changes during pregnancy in multiple sclerosis. Here immunoSEQ multiplex PCR was the method, and the copy in TCRdb shows in-frame clones only, minus some. Seen here are under 85,000 clones, 85% to 95% observed once, and the top ten hold roughly 0.44%. The starting material was CD4+ T cells from peripheral blood mononuclear cells, obtained in the second trimester of pregnancy. The receptor set was obtained from a female donor with multiple sclerosis, enrolled in a pregnancy study.

V and J are TRBV10-1 and TRBJ2-3; 9 bases are shared with TRBD1. Per germline, CDR1 WNHNN and CDR2 SYGVQD (reference sequence). There are 17 residues in the CDR3. The J segment lost 4 bases and the V segment lost 4 bases, leaving 12 bases of the junction unmatched. As DNA, the CDR3 is TGCGCCAGCAGTGGGGGACAGGGTGCCACCGGATCAGATACGCAGTATTTT. This translates into CASSGGQGATGSDTQYF.

This rearrangement joins TRBV7-9 to TRBJ1-2, with D possibly matching TRBD1 (6 bases). Germline CDR1 is SEHNR and CDR2 is FQNEAQ (reference sequence). This CDR3 spans 14 amino acids. Deletions cut 5 bases from V and 5 bases from J, with 15 bases between. CDR3 nucleotides: TGTGCCAGCAGCCAAAGCGGTGGGACATATGGCTACACCTTC. Translated: CASSQSGGTYGYTF.

The chain is built from TRBV7-2 and TRBJ1-2; no reliable D call. Trimming removed 0 bases at V and 2 bases at J, with 25 bases between. The CDR3 consists of 20 residues. Germline loops: CDR1 SGHTA, CDR2 FQGNSA. Here the CDR3 DNA reads TGTGCCAGCAGCTTAGCCGCCGCCAGTCTTCAGGCAGGCCAAAACTATGGCTACACCTTC. This sequence encodes CASSLAAASLQAGQNYGYTF. Full variable domain (outside the CDR3, taken from reference TRBV7-2 and TRBJ1-2): GAGVSQSPSNKVTEKGKDVELRCDPISGHTALYWYRQSLGQGLEFLIYFQGNSAPDKSGLPSDRFSAERTGGSVSTLTIQRTQQEDSAVYLCASSLAAASLQAGQNYGYTFGSGTRLTVV.

The chain couples TRBV7-8 to TRBJ1-5; 10 nucleotides agree with TRBD1. The length of the CDR3 is 14 residues. CDR1 and CDR2 from the germline V gene are SGHVS and FQNEAQ. After removal of 4 bases from V and 7 bases from J, the junction contained 4 bases not matched to a gene. The CDR3 DNA follows: TGTGCCAGCAGCTCGACAGGGGGCGCGCAGCCCCAGCATTTT. It is translated as CASSSTGGAQPQHF.

This clone was detected a few times. V is TRBV19 and J is TRBJ2-5; D remains unclear. With 5 bases removed from V and 2 bases from J, the gap between germline ends came to 12 bases. Germline CDR1 LNHDA, CDR2 SQIVND (reference sequence). The CDR3 totals 14 residues. Here the CDR3 reads CASSLGNLQETQYF. As DNA, the CDR3 is TGTGCCAGTAGTTTAGGAAACCTACAAGAGACCCAGTACTTC.

This clone was seen a handful of times. The chain has TRBV19 and TRBJ1-5; D remains unclear. The germline V gene has CDR1 LNHDA and CDR2 SQIVND (reference sequence). This CDR3 contains 14 residues. V lost 9 bases and J lost 2, with 14 bases in between. The CDR3 DNA sequence: TGTGCCAGCCGTTATGCGGGAGGCAATCAGCCCCAGCATTTT. It translates to CASRYAGGNQPQHF.

The chain is built from TRBV9 and TRBJ2-1; a possible D gene is TRBD2 (5 bases). The ends were cut back, 0 bases at V and 7 bases at J, with 8 bases in the middle. This CDR3 region has 13 residues. Germline CDR1 and CDR2: SGDLS and YYNGEE. In DNA, the CDR3 is TGTGCCAGCAGCGTAGCTCCGGGGAATGAGCAGTTCTTC. Amino acids: CASSVAPGNEQFF.

This clone is a singleton in its sample. The J gene is TRBJ1-3, the V gene TRBV19, with no clear D. The CDR3 has 14 amino acids. Trimming removed 5 bases at V and 3 bases at J, with 11 bases between. CDR1 is LNHDA, CDR2 SQIVND, per germline (reference sequence). CDR3 coding DNA: TGTGCCAGTAGTTCGTCAGTGGTTGGAAACACCATATATTTT. This sequence encodes CASSSSVVGNTIYF.